These 5 T cell receptor beta chains were sequenced from one sample in a study of T cell repertoires in aging, cancer and after chemotherapy. Amplification of TCR beta used genomic DNA extracted from peripheral blood. Multiplex touch-down PCR with TRB-A/B primers amplified rearranged V-D-J TRB sequences. TCRdb fed the multiplex PCR reads into MiXCR, producing one record per CDR3 protein. This table has roughly 10,000 distinct CDR3 sequences, over 25% appearing once. Specimen: blood. The receptors here all came from a human donor in good health. The donor label of this sample is uncertain.

The chain employs TRBV30 and TRBJ1-5, with 7 bases matching TRBD1. J lost 11 bases, V lost 0 bases, and 10 bases had no gene match. The CDR3 extends over 14 amino acids. The germline V gene has CDR1 GTSNPN and CDR2 SVGIG (reference sequence). The CDR3 loop reads CAWSVLGPGQTQHF. In nucleotides, the CDR3 is TGTGCCTGGAGTGTATTGGGGCCGGGACAGACCCAGCATTTT.

The chain employs TRBV12-3 or TRBV12-4 and TRBJ2-2; the match to TRBD1 covers 7 bases. V shed 4 bases and J 5 bases; nucleotides not matched to a gene: 7. The CDR3 has 15 amino acids. CDR3 in DNA: TGTGCCAGCAGTTCATGGACAGGAAATACCGGGGAGCTGTTTTTT. The encoded protein is CASSSWTGNTGELFF.

By share, this clonotype counts as medium-sized. The chain uses TRBV5-6 and TRBJ1-4; D unclear. Trimming removed 1 base from V and 4 bases from J, with 14 bases in between. Germline V gene lookup returns CDR1 SGHDT and CDR2 YYEEEE. The CDR3 totals 16 residues. The DNA of the CDR3 is TGTGCCAGCAGCTTGAAACGTCGGCAGCTTAATGAAAAACTGTTTTTT. Its translation is CASSLKRRQLNEKLFF.

This clonotype has a handful of counts. This chain uses TRBV6-4 with TRBJ1-2; 7 bases match TRBD1. Trimming removed 6 bases from V and 4 bases from J; junction bases left unmatched: 8. Germline lookup yields CDR1 MRHNA and CDR2 SNTAGT. This CDR3 region has 14 residues. In DNA form, the CDR3 reads TGTGCCAGCAGGGGATGGACAGGTCTCTATGGCTACACCTTC. As protein: CASRGWTGLYGYTF.

In this sample, this clonotype turned up a few times. The chain joins TRBV6-1 to TRBJ1-1; D perhaps matches TRBD1 (5 bases). CDR3 length: 12 residues. V was shortened by 5 bases and J by 11 bases, with 15 bases between the two germline ends. Germline V gives CDR1 MNHNS, CDR2 SASEGT. This chain's CDR3 is CASSNSKGSAFF. For the CDR3, the DNA is TGTGCCAGCAGTAACAGTAAGGGGTCGGCTTTCTTT.